What follows are 8 T cell receptor beta chains derived from one specimen sequenced in a study of cytomegalovirus exposure and HLA in healthy donors (dated by TCRdb to the late 2010s). The library was prepared using the immunoSEQ multiplex PCR assay. The multiplex PCR relied on a mix of 60 forward primers for TCR Vbeta segments and 13 reverse primers for TCR Jbeta segments. The source is immuneACCESS, and TCRdb retained only in-frame sequences with V and J called. Part of the clones is not carried over; for the studies checked, unresolved V genes explain less than half of this, and the remainder is unexplained. The sample includes about 130,000 clones, with approximately 75% observed a single time. The ten largest make up 5% to 7% of the sample. Sequencing was done on a sample of PBMCs. Source of these receptors: a woman aged 35 to 49 in good health and CMV-seropositive.

This clone was observed a handful of times. V and J are TRBV15 and TRBJ2-7; D may be TRBD2 (6 bases). V was clipped by 1 base and J by 3 bases, with 7 bases between them. Germline V gives CDR1 LNHNV, CDR2 YYDKDF (reference sequence). The CDR3 covers 13 residues. The CDR3 nucleotides are TGTGCCACCAGCAGAGGTAGCGGCTACGAGCAGTACTTC. Translation gives CATSRGSGYEQYF.

This clone was found a few times. The chain couples TRBV30 to TRBJ2-7, with D possibly TRBD2 on 7 matching bases. Germline loops: CDR1 GTSNPN, CDR2 SVGIG (reference sequence). V lost 8 bases to trimming and J lost 4 bases, with 18 bases between them. There are 13 residues in the CDR3. The CDR3 DNA reads TGTGCCCGGGGAGGGACAACTGTATACGAGCAGTACTTC. It specifies CARGGTTVYEQYF. Together with reference TRBV30 and TRBJ2-7, the CDR3 gives the full variable domain: SQTIHQWPATLVQPVGSPLSLECTVEGTSNPNLYWYRQAAGRGLQLLFYSVGIGQISSEVPQNLSASRPQDRQFILSSKKLLLSDSGFYLCARGGTTVYEQYFGPGTRLTVT.

In its sample, this clone was seen a few times. The CDR3 here is CASSGTTRPNYGYTF. For the CDR3, the DNA is TGTGCCAGCAGCGGTACGACGAGGCCTAACTATGGCTACACCTTC. The chain combines TRBV6-1 with TRBJ1-2; D gene unclear. The CDR3 consists of 15 residues. V was pared by 6 bases and J by 0 bases, with 14 bases between. Germline loops: CDR1 MNHNS, CDR2 SASEGT.

The chain employs TRBV25-1 and TRBJ2-1; 8 bases map to TRBD1. Per the germline V gene, CDR1 is MGHDK and CDR2 is SYGVNS. CDR3 length equals 17 residues. Losses at the gene ends were 1 base for V and 6 bases for J; bases not matched to a gene: 11. The CDR3 DNA sequence: TGTGCCAGCAGTGAATGGTCCGGACAGGGATCGGGCAATGAGCAGTTCTTC. Amino acids: CASSEWSGQGSGNEQFF.

V and J are TRBV28 and TRBJ2-1; D is possibly TRBD1 (5 bases). The V gene's germline CDR1 is MDHEN and CDR2 SYDVKM. Trimming removed 5 bases from V and 4 bases from J, with 12 bases in between. The CDR3 spans 14 residues. The CDR3: CASSPRTTYNEQFF. The CDR3 region has the DNA TGTGCCAGCAGTCCCCGGACAACGTACAATGAGCAGTTCTTC.

A single count supports this clone. The chain is built from TRBV18 and TRBJ2-7, with 7 positions matching TRBD1. Germline V gene data show CDR1 as KGHSH and CDR2 as LQKENI. V was pared by 4 bases and J by 0 bases, with 9 bases of the junction left unmatched. The CDR3 runs to 16 residues. This chain's CDR3 is CASSRRTGFGSYEQYF. The DNA of the CDR3 is TGTGCCAGCTCACGGAGGACAGGTTTCGGCTCCTACGAGCAGTACTTC.

This clone has more than one count but fewer than ten. This rearrangement joins TRBV6-1 to TRBJ1-5, with D tentatively TRBD1 (6 bases). The CDR3 loop spans 15 amino acids. Trimming stripped 4 bases from V and 3 bases from J, with 13 bases between. Germline V gene lookup returns CDR1 MNHNS and CDR2 SASEGT. The CDR3 sequence is CASSGGDTPNQPQHF. The CDR3 bases are TGTGCCAGCAGTGGAGGGGACACTCCCAATCAGCCCCAGCATTTT.

V gene TRBV5-4 combines with J gene TRBJ1-2, with D tentatively TRBD1 (6 bases). The CDR3 length is 14 residues. The V end was cut by 3 bases, the J end by 2 bases, with 11 bases between. Germline CDR1 reads SGHNT; CDR2 reads YYREEE (reference sequence). The CDR3 protein is CASSWKGGNYGYTF. In nucleotides, the CDR3 is TGTGCCAGCAGCTGGAAGGGGGGGAACTATGGCTACACCTTC.